The 7 T cell receptor beta chains below all came from one sample that was sequenced in a study of T cell responses to AZD1222 COVID-19 vaccine. This table comes from immunoSEQ multiplex PCR, and its TCRdb copy is limited to in-frame clones, with some not included. The sample carries about 62,000 clones, around nine tenths recorded once. The sequencing here drew on peripheral blood, taken on day 0 of AZD1222 vaccination. The receptors come from an adult in good health.

The chain carries TRBV3-1 (or the pseudogene TRBV3-2) and TRBJ1-6; 8 bases are shared with TRBD1. V gave up 5 bases and J gave up 10 bases; unmatched junction bases: 4. The V gene's germline CDR1 is LGHDT and CDR2 YNNKEL (reference sequence). The CDR3 is 13 amino acids. The CDR3 protein is CASSLGQGSPLHF. The DNA of the CDR3 is TGTGCCAGCAGCTTAGGACAGGGATCACCCCTCCACTTT.

This clone was seen a handful of times. The chain combines TRBV28 with TRBJ1-1; no firm D call. V dropped 7 bases and J dropped 1 base, with 4 bases sitting between them. Per germline, CDR1 MDHEN and CDR2 SYDVKM. The CDR3 totals 11 residues. The DNA of the CDR3 is TGTGCCAGCAACACGAACACTGAAGCTTTCTTT. Protein: CASNTNTEAFF. The full variable domain, its missing parts supplied by reference TRBV28 and TRBJ1-1, is DVKVTQSSRYLVKRTGEKVFLECVQDMDHENMFWYRQDPGLGLRLIYFSYDVKMKEKGDIPEGYSVSREKKERFSLILESASTNQTSMYLCASNTNTEAFFGQGTRLTVV.

The chain employs TRBV7-9 and TRBJ2-2, with a weak D call TRBD1 (6 bases). CDR1 is SEHNR and CDR2 is FQNEAQ in the germline V gene (reference sequence). This CDR3 is 13 amino acids long. The V end lost 5 bases, the J end lost 5 bases, and 9 bases lay between the germline ends. The CDR3 DNA is TGTGCCAGCAGCCAGACAGGTACCGGGGAGCTGTTTTTT. Protein sequence: CASSQTGTGELFF.

The chain employs TRBV5-1 and TRBJ1-1; weak D call: TRBD1 (5 bases). Germline CDR1 and CDR2: SGHRS and YFSETQ. V lost 2 bases to trimming and J lost 0 bases, with 11 bases between them. CDR3 length: 15 residues. The CDR3: CASSFREGMNTEAFF. The CDR3 DNA is TGCGCCAGCAGCTTCAGGGAAGGCATGAACACTGAAGCTTTCTTT.

The chain is built from TRBV5-1 and TRBJ1-6; D is undetermined. The CDR3 runs to 16 residues. V was clipped by 1 base and J by 8 bases, with 16 bases between them. Per germline, CDR1 SGHRS and CDR2 YFSETQ. CDR3 region: CASSLTIASGDSPLHF. The CDR3 nucleotides are TGCGCCAGCAGCTTGACCATAGCGTCTGGGGATTCACCCCTCCACTTT.

This chain connects TRBV6-5 to TRBJ2-7; D possibly corresponds to TRBD1 (6 bases). V lost 0 bases to trimming and J lost 5 bases, with 14 bases between them. The CDR3 is 15 amino acids. From germline, CDR1 is MNHEY and CDR2 SVGAGI. This CDR3 reads CASSYSGQGFDEQYF. CDR3 nucleotide sequence: TGTGCCAGCAGTTACTCCGGGCAGGGGTTCGACGAGCAGTACTTC.

The rearrangement uses TRBV6-5 and TRBJ1-2; D unresolved. V was clipped by 0 bases and J by 2 bases, with 10 bases between them. Germline-derived CDR1 and CDR2 are MNHEY and SVGAGI. The CDR3 sequence is 15 residues long. The CDR3 DNA is TGTGCCAGCAGTTACTCACTCAATGGGAACTATGGCTACACCTTC. It is translated as CASSYSLNGNYGYTF.